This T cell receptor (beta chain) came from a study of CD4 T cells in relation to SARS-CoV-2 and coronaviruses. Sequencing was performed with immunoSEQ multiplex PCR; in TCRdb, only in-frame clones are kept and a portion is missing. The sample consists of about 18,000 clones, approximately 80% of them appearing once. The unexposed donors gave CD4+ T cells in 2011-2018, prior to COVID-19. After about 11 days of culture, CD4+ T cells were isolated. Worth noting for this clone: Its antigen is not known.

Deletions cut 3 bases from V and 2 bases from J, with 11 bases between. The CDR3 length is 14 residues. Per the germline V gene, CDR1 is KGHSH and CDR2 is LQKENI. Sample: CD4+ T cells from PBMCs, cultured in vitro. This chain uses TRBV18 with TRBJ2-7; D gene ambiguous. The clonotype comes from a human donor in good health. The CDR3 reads CASSPSTETYEQYF. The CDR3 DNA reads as TGTGCCAGCTCACCCAGTACAGAGACCTACGAGCAGTACTTC.